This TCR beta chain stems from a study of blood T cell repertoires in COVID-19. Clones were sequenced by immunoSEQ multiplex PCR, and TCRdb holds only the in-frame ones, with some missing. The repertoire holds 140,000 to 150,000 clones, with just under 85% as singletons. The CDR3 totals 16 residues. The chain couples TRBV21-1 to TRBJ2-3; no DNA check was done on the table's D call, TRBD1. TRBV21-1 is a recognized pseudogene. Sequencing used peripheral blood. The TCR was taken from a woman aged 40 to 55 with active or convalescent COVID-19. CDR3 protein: CASSKVGQGDTDTQYF. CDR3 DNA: TGTGCCAGCAGCAAAGTGGGACAGGGAGACACAGATACGCAGTATTTT.